The source of this T cell receptor beta chain is a study of control samples from healthy donors and cancer patients. In its sample, this clone was seen once. Germline assignment: CDR1 MNHEY and CDR2 SVGEGT. The CDR3 totals 16 residues. Trimming pared 0 bases from V and 4 bases from J, leaving 15 bases between. The protocol was immunoSEQ multiplex PCR, while the TCRdb copy is restricted to in-frame clones and leaves out a portion. The sample has roughly 130,000 clones, more than 80% seen once. The TCR originated in a man aged 18-30 years in good health. The material sequenced was blood. J is TRBJ1-2 and V is TRBV6-2 or TRBV6-3; D is possibly TRBD1 (5 bases). CDR3 region: CASSYSPYDSFYGYTF. The CDR3 DNA sequence: TGTGCCAGCAGTTACTCGCCCTACGACAGCTTCTATGGCTACACCTTC.